What follows is one TCR beta chain and its context. This specimen comes from a study of blood T cell repertoires in COVID-19. Researchers sorted participants into cohorts using their self-reported clinical history. In the original analysis: Reference gene primers were amplified, and this amplification served to estimate nucleated cell counts. The assay was immunoSEQ multiplex PCR, and TCRdb's table has in-frame clones only and misses some. That table is the source of V, J and clone size, and D and trimming were worked out from the DNA. The table records more than 450,000 clones, roughly 90% of them present only once. Germline lookup yields CDR1 LGHDT and CDR2 YNNKEL (reference sequence). The CDR3 has 15 amino acids. Trimming cost V 4 bases and J 6 bases; bases outside gene matches: 5.

The clonotype originates from a woman aged 18 to 35 who had recovered from COVID-19. The rearrangement links TRBV3-1 (or the pseudogene TRBV3-2) to TRBJ2-1; 11 nucleotides align to TRBD2. The sequenced sample consisted of PBMCs or T cells enriched from blood (not recorded which). DNA for the CDR3: TGTGCCAGCAGCCTAGCGGGGGGGCCTCGCAATGAGCAGTTCTTC. Protein sequence: CASSLAGGPRNEQFF.